The 26 T cell receptor beta chains below were found in one sample sequenced in a study of Ad26.COV2.S vaccination and SARS-CoV-2 variants. This table comes from immunoSEQ multiplex PCR, and its TCRdb copy is limited to in-frame clones, with some not included. The repertoire includes fewer than 500,000 clones, about 90% of them detected once, and more than 3.5% sits in the top ten. This sample's treatment: some 20 received Ad26.COV2.S at low or high dose, single or two shots; a few received placebo; per-sample allocation not given. Repertoires come from day 63 after the first vaccine or placebo injection. This sample comprised peripheral blood, obtained in a trial of Ad26.COV2.S vaccine versus placebo. Every receptor here comes from a person aged 18-60 years who received the Ad26.COV2.S COVID-19 vaccine or a placebo.

V and J are TRBV11-2 and TRBJ2-1; D call uncertain. The ends were cut back, 2 bases at V and 6 bases at J, with 5 bases in the middle. The CDR3 contains 12 residues. Germline loops: CDR1 SGHAT, CDR2 FQNNGV. The CDR3: CASSLRANEQFF. DNA for the CDR3: TGTGCCAGCAGCTTAAGAGCCAATGAGCAGTTCTTC.

In its sample, this clone was seen once. DNA of the CDR3: TGTGCCAGCAGACCGGGACAGGGGGTCACCGGGGAGCTGTTTTTT. This codes for CASRPGQGVTGELFF. The chain couples TRBV6-5 to TRBJ2-2; 11 bases are a match to TRBD1. The CDR3 has 15 amino acids. Trimming removed 6 bases from V and 4 bases from J; junction bases left unmatched: 4. In germline, CDR1 is MNHEY, CDR2 SVGAGI.

This clone was seen once. The rearrangement uses TRBV29-1 and TRBJ1-1; tentative D call: TRBD1 (5 bases). Germline values: CDR1 SQVTM, CDR2 ANQGSEA. The CDR3 is 13 amino acids. Trimming took 3 bases from V and 2 from J, leaving 10 bases between them. CDR3 loop: CSVEWGDNTEAFF. The CDR3 DNA is TGCAGCGTTGAGTGGGGCGATAACACTGAAGCTTTCTTT.

The chain is built from TRBV7-2 and TRBJ2-1, with D perhaps matching TRBD2 (5 bases). This CDR3 comprises 18 residues. Trimming left V 0 bases short and J 4 bases short, with 19 bases between. The germline V gene encodes CDR1 SGHTA and CDR2 FQGNSA. The CDR3 spells CASSLASTGSRAYNEQFF. The CDR3 DNA sequence: TGTGCCAGCAGCTTAGCCTCCACGGGGTCGAGGGCTTACAATGAGCAGTTCTTC.

The rearrangement uses TRBV11-2 and TRBJ2-7; TRBD2 agrees at 11 bases. CDR1 is SGHAT, CDR2 FQNNGV, per germline. J gave up 2 bases and V 1 base, and 13 bases lay outside the gene matches. The CDR3 runs 19 residues. CDR3 DNA: TGTGCCAGCAGCTTAGGAAGGGGGGCTAGCGGGAGGAAGACCTACGAGCAGTACTTC. It encodes CASSLGRGASGRKTYEQYF.

J is TRBJ2-2 and V is TRBV5-1, with D tentatively TRBD1 (6 bases). Germline V gene data show CDR1 as SGHRS and CDR2 as YFSETQ. The V end was cut by 4 bases, the J end by 4 bases, with 11 bases between. This CDR3 has 14 residues. CDR3 in DNA: TGCGCCAGCAGCCGAACAGGGACCACCGGGGAGCTGTTTTTT. Translation: CASSRTGTTGELFF.

This chain links TRBV6-2 or TRBV6-3 with TRBJ1-2; maybe TRBD1 (6 bases). Germline V lookup: CDR1 MNHEY, CDR2 SVGEGT. CDR3 size: 15 residues. V was cut by 5 bases and J by 2 bases, with 15 bases left in between. CDR3 in amino acids: CASSGMGAENYGYTF. The CDR3 nucleotides read TGTGCCAGCAGTGGAATGGGGGCCGAAAACTATGGCTACACCTTC.

The gene calls are TRBV6-2 or TRBV6-3 and TRBJ2-1, with 11 bases fitting TRBD2. This CDR3 spans 15 amino acids. Germline-derived CDR1 and CDR2 are MNHEY and SVGEGT. Unmatched junction bases numbered 0, after V lost 2 bases and J lost 3 bases. The DNA for the CDR3 is TGTGCCAGCAGTTACACTAGCGGGAGCTACAATGAGCAGTTCTTC. Protein sequence: CASSYTSGSYNEQFF.

The chain recombines TRBV11-2 with TRBJ2-2, with no clear D. V gave up 2 bases and J gave up 6 bases, with 10 bases separating them. Germline V gene data show CDR1 as SGHAT and CDR2 as FQNNGV. The CDR3 contains 14 residues. CDR3 sequence: CASSLQLSPGELFF. The CDR3 DNA reads as TGTGCCAGCAGCTTACAACTCTCCCCCGGGGAGCTGTTTTTT.

The genes are TRBV2 and TRBJ1-1, with 7 positions matching TRBD1. CDR3 length equals 17 residues. Germline V gene data show CDR1 as SNHLY and CDR2 as FYNNEI. Trimming cost V 2 bases and J 0 bases; bases outside gene matches: 9. The DNA of the CDR3 is TGTGCCAGCAGTGAAATTACTGGACAGGCCTTGAACACTGAAGCTTTCTTT. The encoded protein is CASSEITGQALNTEAFF.

A single count supports this clone. The DNA for the CDR3 is TGCAGTGCTAGTCTGCGGGGGGGAGAGACCCAGTACTTC. Amino acid sequence: CSASLRGGETQYF. The rearrangement joins TRBV20-1 to TRBJ2-5, with TRBD2 matching over 9 bases. V shed 3 bases, J shed 4 bases, and the junction held 3 bases outside the gene matches. In germline, CDR1 is DFQATT, CDR2 SNEGSKA (reference sequence). This CDR3 spans 13 amino acids.

V and J are TRBV28 and TRBJ2-7, with 9 bases that match TRBD2. V lost 2 bases, J lost 5 bases, and 19 bases stayed unmatched. Germline CDR1 reads MDHEN; CDR2 reads SYDVKM. The CDR3 spans 19 residues. In DNA, the CDR3 is TGTGCCAGCAGTTTAAGCGGTTTAGGGAGGGGGACTAGCTGGGACGAGCAGTACTTC. It is translated as CASSLSGLGRGTSWDEQYF. The full variable domain, completed using reference TRBV28 and TRBJ2-7, is DVKVTQSSRYLVKRTGEKVFLECVQDMDHENMFWYRQDPGLGLRLIYFSYDVKMKEKGDIPEGYSVSREKKERFSLILESASTNQTSMYLCASSLSGLGRGTSWDEQYFGPGTRLTVT.

The table lists this clone with a count of one. The chain links TRBV25-1 to TRBJ1-4, with 7 bases matching TRBD1. CDR3 length: 14 residues. Germline CDR1 is MGHDK and CDR2 is SYGVNS. J lost 6 bases, V lost 3 bases, and 4 bases had no gene match. CDR3 nucleotides: TGTGCCAGCAGTGAGGCAGGGGGGGATGAAAAACTGTTTTTT. It yields the protein CASSEAGGDEKLFF.

J is TRBJ2-5 and V is TRBV25-1; 12 bases are shared with TRBD2. The CDR3 is 18 amino acids. V was pared by 1 base and J by 0 bases, with 6 bases of the junction left unmatched. Germline lookup yields CDR1 MGHDK and CDR2 SYGVNS. The CDR3 is CASSESKLAGGYQETQYF. The DNA of the CDR3 is TGTGCCAGCAGTGAATCGAAGCTAGCGGGAGGGTACCAAGAGACCCAGTACTTC.

V and J are TRBV28 and TRBJ1-4; TRBD1 agrees at 8 bases. Losses at the gene ends were 6 bases for V and 4 bases for J; bases not matched to a gene: 7. This CDR3 spans 15 amino acids. Germline CDR1 is MDHEN and CDR2 is SYDVKM. The CDR3 is CASSPRGQNNEKLFF. CDR3 sequence (DNA): TGTGCCAGCAGCCCCAGGGGGCAGAATAATGAAAAACTGTTTTTT.

The V gene is TRBV5-6, the J gene TRBJ2-4; 9 nucleotides align to TRBD1. J gave up 15 bases and V 4 bases, and 14 bases lay outside the gene matches. This CDR3 is 14 amino acids long. Germline V gene lookup returns CDR1 SGHDT and CDR2 YYEEEE. The CDR3 is CASSHSGTGRFAYF. The CDR3 DNA reads TGTGCCAGCAGCCACTCAGGGACAGGGCGGTTCGCGTACTTC.

V usage is TRBV5-8 and J usage is TRBJ2-5; D gene unclear. This CDR3 spans 14 amino acids. Germline V gene sequence: CDR1 SGHTS, CDR2 YDEGEE. The ends were cut back, 2 bases at V and 4 bases at J, with 12 bases in the middle. CDR3 sequence reads: CASSFGPRTETQYF. The CDR3, as DNA: TGTGCCAGCAGCTTCGGACCGAGAACAGAGACCCAGTACTTC.

This clone occurred once. The chain has TRBV10-3 and TRBJ1-1, with unresolved D. The CDR3 consists of 13 residues. V gave up 2 bases and J gave up 1 base, with 5 bases separating them. Germline assignment: CDR1 ENHRY and CDR2 SYGVKD. CDR3 coding DNA: TGTGCCATCAGTGAGGCCCAGAACACTGAAGCTTTCTTT. Translated: CAISEAQNTEAFF.

The J gene is TRBJ1-1, the V gene TRBV10-3; D is possibly TRBD1 (6 bases). CDR3 length equals 13 residues. V was clipped by 8 bases and J by 1 base, with 11 bases between them. The germline V gene encodes CDR1 ENHRY and CDR2 SYGVKD. The CDR3 DNA reads TGTGCCATCCTCCGACAGGCGAACACTGAAGCTTTCTTT. This encodes CAILRQANTEAFF.

The chain employs TRBV11-3 and TRBJ2-3; a possible D gene is TRBD2 (6 bases). Germline-derived CDR1 and CDR2 are SGHNT and YENEEA. V shed 0 bases and J shed 2 bases, with 15 bases lying between them. The CDR3 covers 17 residues. CDR3 amino acids: CASSLDGSGVNTDTQYF. The CDR3 DNA sequence: TGTGCCAGCAGCTTAGATGGGTCGGGAGTAAACACAGATACGCAGTATTTT.

The V gene is TRBV28, the J gene TRBJ1-5, with TRBD1 identical over 7 bases. The CDR3 totals 13 residues. Germline-derived CDR1 and CDR2 are MDHEN and SYDVKM. J lost 7 bases, V lost 8 bases, and 8 bases had no gene match. CDR3 amino acids: CASGVDRVQPQHF. The DNA of the CDR3 is TGTGCCAGCGGGGTTGACAGGGTCCAGCCCCAGCATTTT.

This chain connects TRBV21-1 to TRBJ2-7; no DNA check was done on the table's D call, TRBD2. TRBV21-1 corresponds to a pseudogene. This CDR3 is 14 amino acids long. This CDR3 is CASSPKYRGGEQYF. CDR3 coding DNA: TGTGCCAGCAGCCCAAAGTATAGGGGGGGCGAGCAGTACTTC.

This clone showed up just a few times. The chain is built from TRBV5-1 and TRBJ1-1, with a possible D match to TRBD1 (6 bases). The CDR3 contains 15 residues. Germline values: CDR1 SGHRS, CDR2 YFSETQ. The V end was cut by 5 bases, the J end by 0 bases, with 14 bases between. In DNA form, the CDR3 reads TGCGCCAGCAGGAGGGGGGTGGCAATGAACACTGAAGCTTTCTTT. Encoded protein: CASRRGVAMNTEAFF. The full variable domain, its missing parts supplied by reference TRBV5-1 and TRBJ1-1, is KAGVTQTPRYLIKTRGQQVTLSCSPISGHRSVSWYQQTPGQGLQFLFEYFSETQRNKGNFPGRFSGRQFSNSRSEMNVSTLELGDSALYLCASRRGVAMNTEAFFGQGTRLTVV.

The chain couples TRBV6-4 to TRBJ1-2; TRBD1 aligns across 8 bases. Germline CDR1 and CDR2: MRHNA and SNTAGT. With 2 bases clipped from V and 4 bases from J, the junction kept 6 bases outside the gene matches. The CDR3 has 15 residues. In DNA form, the CDR3 reads TGTGCCAGCAGTGACGGGACAGGCGTCGTCTATGGCTACACCTTC. Its protein is CASSDGTGVVYGYTF.

The chain is built from TRBV7-8 and TRBJ1-3; maybe TRBD1 (5 bases). The V gene's germline CDR1 is SGHVS and CDR2 FQNEAQ. V was shortened by 0 bases and J by 1 base, with 10 bases between the two germline ends. CDR3 length: 16 residues. DNA of the CDR3: TGTGCCAGCAGCTTAGCGCGGGGGGATTCTGGAAACACCATATATTTT. As protein: CASSLARGDSGNTIYF. The whole variable domain, remainder taken from reference TRBV7-8 and TRBJ1-3, is GAGVSQSPRYKVAKRGQDVALRCDPISGHVSLFWYQQALGQGPEFLTYFQNEAQLDKSGLPSDRFFAERPEGSVSTLKIQRTQQEDSAVYLCASSLARGDSGNTIYFGEGSWLTVV.

The CDR3 loop reads CAWSAGPYEQYF. The CDR3 DNA is TGTGCCTGGAGTGCGGGACCCTACGAGCAGTACTTC. The rearrangement joins TRBV30 to TRBJ2-7; either TRBD1 or TRBD2 may fit D (5 bases each). Germline CDR1 GTSNPN, CDR2 SVGIG (reference sequence). This CDR3 comprises 12 residues. The V and J ends lost 1 base and 2 bases respectively, with 6 bases between them.